This entry concerns a single T cell receptor beta chain. The target antigen is unknown. The data originate from a study of T cell responses to AZD1222 COVID-19 vaccine. Study in general: Timing groups of about 4 and about 12 weeks for second doses were pooled.

The V and J ends lost 2 bases and 8 bases respectively, with 19 bases between them. Per germline, CDR1 MNHNY and CDR2 SVGAGI (reference sequence). The CDR3 contains 16 residues. Findings and caveats of the study: Most donors were white British, females outnumbered males, and clonal diversity was possibly underestimated. CD4 TCRs covered the whole spike, strongest at regions 160-218 and 743-854. Nearly half of spike-specific TCRs reportedly go after variant regions that carry no mutations.

The assay was immunoSEQ multiplex PCR, and TCRdb's table has in-frame clones only and misses some. Among about 120,000 clones, approximately 89% were seen once, and the ten largest hold approximately 5%. The specimen was peripheral blood, collected on day 0 of AZD1222 vaccination. The receptor was isolated from an adult in good health. This sequence joins TRBV6-6 and TRBJ1-3, with D maybe TRBD1 (6 bases). CDR3 coding DNA: TGTGCCAGCAGTTACGCCGGGGGGGCTGAGGTATACACCATATATTTT. Its protein is CASSYAGGAEVYTIYF.